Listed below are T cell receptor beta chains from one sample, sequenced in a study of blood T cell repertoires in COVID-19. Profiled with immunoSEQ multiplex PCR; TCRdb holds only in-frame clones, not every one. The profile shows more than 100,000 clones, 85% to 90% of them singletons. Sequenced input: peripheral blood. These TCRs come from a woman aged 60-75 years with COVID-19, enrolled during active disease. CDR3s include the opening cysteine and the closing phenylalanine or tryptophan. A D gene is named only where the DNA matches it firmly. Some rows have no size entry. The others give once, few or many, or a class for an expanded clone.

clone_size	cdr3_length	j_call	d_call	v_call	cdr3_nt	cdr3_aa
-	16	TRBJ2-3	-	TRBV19	TGTGCCAGTAGTATGCCCGGGGGATATAGCGCAGATACGCAGTATTTT	CASSMPGGYSADTQYF
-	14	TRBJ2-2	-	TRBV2	TGTGCCAGCCATTCGTTAAGGGGGACCGGGGAGCTGTTTTTT	CASHSLRGTGELFF
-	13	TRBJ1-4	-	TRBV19	TGTGCCAGTACCGGAGGCACGAGTGAAAAACTGTTTTTT	CASTGGTSEKLFF
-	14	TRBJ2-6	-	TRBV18	TGTGCCAGCTCACCACCTCAGGGAGCCAACGTCCTGACTTTC	CASSPPQGANVLTF
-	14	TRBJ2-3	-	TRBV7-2	TGTGCCAGCAGCGAACTAGGGCTCACAGATACGCAGTATTTT	CASSELGLTDTQYF
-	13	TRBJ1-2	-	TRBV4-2	TGTGCCAGCAGCCAAGAATTAAATAGTGGCTACACCTTC	CASSQELNSGYTF
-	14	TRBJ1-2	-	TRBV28	TGTGCCAGCGCCCCCCCCGGGCAGGGTGGTGGCTACACCTTC	CASAPPGQGGGYTF
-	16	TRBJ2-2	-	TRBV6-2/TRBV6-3	TGTGCCAGCAGTTCCTACTCCCAGGGAACCGCCGGGGAGCTGTTTTTT	CASSSYSQGTAGELFF
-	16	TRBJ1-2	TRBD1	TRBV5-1	TGCGCCAGCAGCTTGGCTTCGGACAGGGTAGGATATGGCTACACCTTC	CASSLASDRVGYGYTF
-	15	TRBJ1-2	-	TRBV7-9	TGTGCCAGCAGCTTCACAGGCGACCCTAACTATGGCTACACCTTC	CASSFTGDPNYGYTF
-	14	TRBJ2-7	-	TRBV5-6	TGTGCCAGCAGCTCCTCGGGACTGCGTCACGAGCAGTACTTC	CASSSSGLRHEQYF
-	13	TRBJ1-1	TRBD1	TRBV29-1	TGCAGCGGGTGGCGACAGGGCGGGGAGAGTGCTTTCTTT	CSGWRQGGESAFF
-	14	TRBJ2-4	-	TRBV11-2	TGTGCCAGCAGCCAACAGGGATCCAAAAACATTCAGTACTTC	CASSQQGSKNIQYF
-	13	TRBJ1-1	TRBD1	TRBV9	TGTGCCAGCAGCGCAACAGGGGGCACTGAAGCTTTCTTT	CASSATGGTEAFF
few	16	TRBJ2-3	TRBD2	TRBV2	TGTGCCAGCAGAGGACTAGCGGGGGCCCGCACAGATACGCAGTATTTT	CASRGLAGARTDTQYF
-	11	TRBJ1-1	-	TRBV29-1	TGCAGCGTGCCCGGGATCACTGAAGCTTTCTTT	CSVPGITEAFF
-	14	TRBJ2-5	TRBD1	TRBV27	TGTGCCAGCAGCCCCAAGGGCAGGGGGCGGCGGATGGACTTC	CASSPKGRGRRMDF
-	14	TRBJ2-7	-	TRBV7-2	TGTGCCAGCAGCTTGGGGGACAACCCCTACGAGCAGTACTTC	CASSLGDNPYEQYF
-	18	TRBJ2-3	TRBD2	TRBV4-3	TGCGCCAGCAGCCAAGGTCACCCAACTAGCGGGGCCACAGATACGCAGTATTTT	CASSQGHPTSGATDTQYF
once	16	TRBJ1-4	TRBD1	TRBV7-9	TGTGCCAGCAGTCTGACCGCCGGGACAGGAAGGGAAAAACTGTTTTTT	CASSLTAGTGREKLFF
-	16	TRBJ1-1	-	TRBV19	TGTGCCAGTTGTCGGGCACCACTCGGACAGAACACTGAAGCTTTCTTT	CASCRAPLGQNTEAFF
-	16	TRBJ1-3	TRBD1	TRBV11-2	TGTGCCAGCAGCCCGCCCCCACAGGGGATGGGAAACACCATATATTTT	CASSPPPQGMGNTIYF
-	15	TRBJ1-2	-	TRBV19	TGTGCCAGTAGTATCCCCGCGCAGGCGCCCTATGGCTACACCTTC	CASSIPAQAPYGYTF
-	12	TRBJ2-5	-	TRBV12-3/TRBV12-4	TGTGCCAGCAGTTTAGAGAGAAGGACCCAGTACTTC	CASSLERRTQYF
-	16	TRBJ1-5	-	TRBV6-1	TGTGCCAGCAGTGAGTCGGGGGGATACAGCAATCAGCCCCAGCATTTT	CASSESGGYSNQPQHF
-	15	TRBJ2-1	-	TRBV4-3	TGCGCCAGCAGCCAGGGGCTTAGACAGAACAATGAGCAGTTCTTC	CASSQGLRQNNEQFF
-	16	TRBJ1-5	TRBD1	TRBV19	TGTGCCAGTAGTTCCCGGGACAGGGGGGGCAATCAGCCCCAGCATTTT	CASSSRDRGGNQPQHF
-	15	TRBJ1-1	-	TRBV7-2	TGTGCCAGCAGCTTCCCTCCCTTGGCCGCCGCCCAGGCTTTCTTT	CASSFPPLAAAQAFF
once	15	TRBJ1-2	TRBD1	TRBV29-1	TGCAGCGTTCCCATATCCGGGACAGGGGGCGTTGGCTACACCTTC	CSVPISGTGGVGYTF
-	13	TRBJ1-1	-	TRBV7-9	TGTGCCAGCAGCTTCCGGGAGAACACTGAAGCTTTCTTT	CASSFRENTEAFF
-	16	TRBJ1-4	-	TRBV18	TGTGCCAGCTCACCCTCCGCAGGGGTATCGAATGAAAAACTGTTTTTT	CASSPSAGVSNEKLFF
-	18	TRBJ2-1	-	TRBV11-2	TGTGCCAGCAGCTTAGGGTATACAGGGCGAACCCTCTACAATGAGCAGTTCTTC	CASSLGYTGRTLYNEQFF
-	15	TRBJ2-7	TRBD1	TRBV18	TGTGCCAGCTCGAGACCGGGACAGGGGATCTACGAGCAGTACTTC	CASSRPGQGIYEQYF
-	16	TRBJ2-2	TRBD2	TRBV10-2	TGCGCCAGCAGTGAATCGGCGGGGGGATTAACCGGGGAGCTGTTTTTT	CASSESAGGLTGELFF
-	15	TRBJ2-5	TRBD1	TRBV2	TGTGCCAGCAGTGGGGACAGGGTGAGCGGGGAGACCCAGTACTTC	CASSGDRVSGETQYF
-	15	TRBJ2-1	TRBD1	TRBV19	TGTGCCAGTAGTATGGGACAGGGACCCTACAATGAGCAGTTCTTC	CASSMGQGPYNEQFF
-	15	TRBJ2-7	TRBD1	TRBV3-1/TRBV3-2	TGTGCCAGCAGCCCGAGACAGGGTTGGGTTAACGAGCAGTACTTC	CASSPRQGWVNEQYF
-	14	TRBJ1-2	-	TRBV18	TGTGCCAGCTCACCAGGAGGGTCTAACTATGGCTACACCTTC	CASSPGGSNYGYTF
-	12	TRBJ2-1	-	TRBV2	TGTGCCAGCACAGGCGCCGTGAGTGAGCAGTTCTTC	CASTGAVSEQFF
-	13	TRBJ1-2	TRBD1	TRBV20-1	TGCAGTGCTAGTCCGGACAGGGTTTATGGCTACACCTTC	CSASPDRVYGYTF
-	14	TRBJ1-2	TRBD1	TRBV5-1	TGCGCCAGCAGCTTGGGGACAGGGGACTATGGCTACACCTTC	CASSLGTGDYGYTF
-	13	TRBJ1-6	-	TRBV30	TGTGCCTGGAGTGTTAGAGGATCCTCACCCCTCCACTTT	CAWSVRGSSPLHF
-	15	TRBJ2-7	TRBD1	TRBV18	TGTGCCAGCTCACGCCGGACAGGGGAAACCCACGAGCAGTACTTC	CASSRRTGETHEQYF
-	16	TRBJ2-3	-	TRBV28	TGTGCCAGCAGTTCTCGACAGGCCTCCTTCACAGATACGCAGTATTTT	CASSSRQASFTDTQYF
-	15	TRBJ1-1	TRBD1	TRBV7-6	TGTGCCAGCAGCTTAGCCCCGGGACAGGGGATCGGGGCTTTCTTT	CASSLAPGQGIGAFF
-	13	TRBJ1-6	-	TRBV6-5	TGTGCCAGCAGAACTACATCTAATTCACCCCTCCACTTT	CASRTTSNSPLHF
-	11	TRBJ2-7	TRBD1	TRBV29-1	TGCAGCGTGGGACAGTCCTACGAGCAGTACTTC	CSVGQSYEQYF
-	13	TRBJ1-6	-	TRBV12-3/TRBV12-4	TGTGCCAGCAGTTTTGTTAATAATTCACCCCTCCACTTT	CASSFVNNSPLHF
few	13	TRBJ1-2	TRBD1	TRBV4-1	TGCGCCAGCAGCTCACAGGGGCATATCGTCTACACCTTC	CASSSQGHIVYTF
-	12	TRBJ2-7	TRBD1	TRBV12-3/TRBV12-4	TGTGCCAGCAAGACAGGGGCGGGGGAGCAGTACTTC	CASKTGAGEQYF
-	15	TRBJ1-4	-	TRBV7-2	TGTGCCAGCAGCTCCGTTACAGGGAATGATGAAAAACTGTTTTTT	CASSSVTGNDEKLFF